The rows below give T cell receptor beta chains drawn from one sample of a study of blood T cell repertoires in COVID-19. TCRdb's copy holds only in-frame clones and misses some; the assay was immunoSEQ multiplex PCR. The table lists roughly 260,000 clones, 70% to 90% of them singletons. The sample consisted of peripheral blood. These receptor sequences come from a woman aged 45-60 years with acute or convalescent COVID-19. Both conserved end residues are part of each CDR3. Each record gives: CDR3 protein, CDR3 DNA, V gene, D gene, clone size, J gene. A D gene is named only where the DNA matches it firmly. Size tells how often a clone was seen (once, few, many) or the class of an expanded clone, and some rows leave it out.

CASSLALAGGVPTDTQYF TGCGCCAGCAGCTTGGCTTTAGCGGGAGGGGTACCCACAGATACGCAGTATTTT TRBV5-1 TRBD2 - TRBJ2-3
CASSHRVYGYTF TGTGCCAGCAGTCACAGGGTCTATGGCTACACCTTC TRBV28 - few TRBJ1-2
CASSQDREALVHF TGTGCCAGCAGCCAAGATCGGGAGGCTCTTGTCCACTTT TRBV3-1/TRBV3-2 - - TRBJ1-6
CSVEEGGYNEKLFF TGCAGCGTTGAAGAGGGGGGTTATAATGAAAAACTGTTTTTT TRBV29-1 - - TRBJ1-4
CASSLDRGANFF TGTGCCAGCAGCCTAGACAGGGGGGCCAACTTTTTT TRBV7-2 TRBD1 - TRBJ2-2
CASSYSGELFF TGTGCCAGCAGTTATTCCGGGGAGCTGTTTTTT TRBV2 - - TRBJ2-2
CASSLGQDYGYTF TGTGCCAGCTCACTGGGACAGGACTATGGCTACACCTTC TRBV7-9 TRBD1 - TRBJ1-2
CASSQGRGPDTQYF TGCGCCAGCAGCCAAGGTAGGGGGCCAGATACGCAGTATTTT TRBV4-1 TRBD1 - TRBJ2-3
CASSSGLELETQYF TGTGCCAGCAGTTCGGGACTAGAGCTAGAGACCCAGTACTTC TRBV27 TRBD2 - TRBJ2-5
CASSLVLAGGSETQYF TGCGCCAGCAGCTTGGTACTAGCGGGAGGTTCTGAGACCCAGTACTTC TRBV5-1 TRBD2 - TRBJ2-5
CATSDSRTTMNTGELFF TGTGCCACCAGTGATTCCCGGACTACCATGAACACCGGGGAGCTGTTTTTT TRBV24-1 - - TRBJ2-2
CASHVTGGGEAFF TGCGCCAGCCATGTGACAGGGGGCGGTGAAGCTTTCTTT TRBV10-1 TRBD1 - TRBJ1-1
CASSPSGRGNTEAFF TGTGCCAGCAGCCCTTCGGGCAGGGGGAACACTGAAGCTTTCTTT TRBV7-3 - - TRBJ1-1
CASRPGDRLNTGELFF TGTGCCAGCAGGCCAGGGGACAGGCTAAACACCGGGGAGCTGTTTTTT TRBV7-2 TRBD1 once TRBJ2-2
CASSVGPGQTYEQYF TGTGCCAGCAGCGTAGGGCCGGGACAGACCTACGAGCAGTACTTC TRBV9 TRBD1 - TRBJ2-7
CASSSNVLAGGETQYF TGTGCCAGCAGCTCAAATGTGCTAGCGGGGGGGGAGACCCAGTACTTC TRBV11-2 TRBD2 - TRBJ2-5
CATSGGRGGNTQYF TGTGCCACCAGCGGGGGAAGGGGAGGAAATACGCAGTATTTT TRBV15 - - TRBJ2-3
CASRGAGGISYEQYF TGTGCCAGCAGGGGAGCGGGAGGTATCTCTTACGAGCAGTACTTC TRBV6-5 TRBD2 - TRBJ2-7
CASSPGLSGYTF TGTGCCAGCAGCCCAGGGTTGAGTGGCTACACCTTC TRBV7-8 - - TRBJ1-2
CASSFGRDEQYF TGTGCCAGCAGCTTCGGCAGGGACGAGCAGTACTTC TRBV7-9 - - TRBJ2-7
CASSTGVWEQYF TGTGCCAGCAGTACGGGAGTGTGGGAGCAGTACTTC TRBV6-5 - - TRBJ2-7
CASSAGQLNTEAFF TGTGCCAGCAGCGCGGGACAGCTAAACACTGAAGCTTTCTTT TRBV11-3 TRBD1 few TRBJ1-1